The present TCR beta chain was sequenced within a study of Graves' ophthalmopathy and Graves' hyperthyroidism. Study as a whole: By definition, stable hyperthyroidism involved no ophthalmopathy within 18 months of follow-up. Study-wide findings and caveats: Using a 13-signature model, the authors split ophthalmopathy from stable hyperthyroidism, with roughly 90% sensitivity and roughly 83% specificity. As the model predicted ophthalmopathy progression, it achieved a sensitivity of 70.59% and a specificity of about 72%.

The germline V gene has CDR1 MGHDK and CDR2 SYGVNS. Unmatched junction bases numbered 5, after V lost 4 bases and J lost 3 bases. This CDR3 contains 15 residues. On this clonotype: Its antigen remains unidentified.

The authors amplified TCR beta CDR3 regions from RNA transcripts. HTBI primers served in a first-round RT-PCR, which a second-round multiplex PCR followed. Each CDR3 protein gets one entry after TCRdb re-called the multiplex PCR reads with MiXCR. The sample lists about 550,000 distinct CDR3 sequences, just under 40% seen once, with about 4.1% in the top ten. The receptor comes from an adult man with Graves' hyperthyroidism. Sequencing was carried out using peripheral blood or thyroid tissue (not recorded which). This rearrangement joins TRBV25-1 to TRBJ2-2; 7 bases match TRBD2. CDR3 loop: CASSGGGSYTGELFF. The CDR3 coding sequence is TGTGCCAGCAGTGGGGGCGGGAGTTACACCGGGGAGCTGTTTTTT.